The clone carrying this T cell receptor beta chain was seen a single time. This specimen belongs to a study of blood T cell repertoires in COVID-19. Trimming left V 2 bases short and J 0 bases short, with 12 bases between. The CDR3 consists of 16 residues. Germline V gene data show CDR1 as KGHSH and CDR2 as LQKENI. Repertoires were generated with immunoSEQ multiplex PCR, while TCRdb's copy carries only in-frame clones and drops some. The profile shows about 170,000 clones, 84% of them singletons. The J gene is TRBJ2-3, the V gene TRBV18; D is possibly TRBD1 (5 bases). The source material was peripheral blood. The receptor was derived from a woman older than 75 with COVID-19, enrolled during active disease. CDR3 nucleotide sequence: TGTGCCAGCTCACCATACCCGGACACTAGCACAGATACGCAGTATTTT. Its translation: CASSPYPDTSTDTQYF. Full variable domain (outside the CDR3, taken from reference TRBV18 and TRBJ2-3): NAGVMQNPRHLVRRRGQEARLRCSPMKGHSHVYWYRQLPEEGLKFMVYLQKENIIDESGMPKERFSAEFPKEGPSILRIQQVVRGDSAAYFCASSPYPDTSTDTQYFGPGTRLTVL.